This TCR beta chain was profiled in a study of blood T cell repertoires in COVID-19. Study overall: Sample material is recorded as cDNA or gDNA derived from T cells, B-cell-depleted T cells, or PBMCs.

The method was immunoSEQ multiplex PCR; TCRdb's version includes in-frame clones alone and lacks a portion of them. The sample consists of roughly 63,000 clones, around 79% of them appearing once. This clone was recorded once. Germline V gives CDR1 SNHLY, CDR2 FYNNEI. CDR3 length: 15 residues. V shed 6 bases and J shed 1 base, with 15 bases lying between them. The sequence was collected from a human donor in a cohort sampled during active COVID-19. The sequenced sample consisted of peripheral blood. The genes are TRBV2 and TRBJ1-1; a possible D gene is TRBD1 (6 bases). CDR3 nucleotide sequence: TGTGCCAGCAGCAGGGACATAGGGTGGAACACTGAAGCTTTCTTT. Translating gives CASSRDIGWNTEAFF.